This entry is about one T cell receptor beta chain. This entry belongs to a study of blood T cell repertoires in COVID-19. The CDR3 runs 19 residues. V was shortened by 2 bases and J by 2 bases, with 24 bases between the two germline ends. From germline, CDR1 is SNHLY and CDR2 FYNNEI. Assay used: immunoSEQ multiplex PCR; TCRdb lists only in-frame clones, some missing. The sample contains 200,000 to 300,000 clones, around 88% of which appear only once. The origin of this receptor is a man aged 25-40 years with active or convalescent COVID-19. Sequenced material: peripheral blood. The chain uses TRBV2 and TRBJ1-2; weak D call: TRBD1 (6 bases). CDR3: CASSEYWTKAGGDNYGYTF. In DNA, the CDR3 is TGTGCCAGCAGTGAATATTGGACAAAGGCGGGGGGCGACAACTATGGCTACACCTTC.